What follows are 20 T cell receptor beta chains derived from one specimen sequenced in a study of beta chain features in type 1 diabetes. Reverse transcription of all isolated RNA meant that expressed TCRB transcripts were sequenced. Here immunoSEQ multiplex PCR was the method, and the copy in TCRdb shows in-frame clones only, minus some. In the table there are under 950,000 clones, roughly a sixth of which are singletons. The specimen was naive CD4+ T cells from blood. The receptor set was obtained from a woman under 30 in good health.

This chain links TRBV25-1 with TRBJ2-1; 8 bases are a match to TRBD2. The CDR3 loop spans 16 amino acids. V was pared by 0 bases and J by 7 bases, with 8 bases of the junction left unmatched. CDR1 MGHDK and CDR2 SYGVNS come from the germline V gene. The CDR3 spells CASSEYYGRAANEQFF. The CDR3 nucleotides read TGTGCCAGCAGTGAATATTACGGGAGGGCGGCGAATGAGCAGTTCTTC.

The V gene is TRBV4-3, the J gene TRBJ1-4; TRBD1 agrees at 8 bases. CDR3 length: 16 residues. Germline CDR1 is LGHNA and CDR2 is YSLEER. With V trimmed by 2 bases and J by 7 bases, 9 bases remained unmatched. The CDR3 here is CASSQFSTGGPEKLFF. DNA of the CDR3: TGCGCCAGCAGCCAATTTTCTACAGGGGGACCTGAAAAACTGTTTTTT.

The chain recombines TRBV6-5 with TRBJ2-7, with TRBD1 matching 8 bases. The V segment lost 0 bases and the J segment 3 bases; nucleotides outside the gene matches: 4. Germline lookup yields CDR1 MNHEY and CDR2 SVGAGI. The length of the CDR3 is 15 residues. DNA for the CDR3: TGTGCCAGCAGTTACTCTACAGGGGGAGTCTACGAGCAGTACTTC. Its translation is CASSYSTGGVYEQYF.

This clone was detected only a few times. The chain carries TRBV10-3 and TRBJ1-1, with 7 bases lining up with TRBD1. The CDR3 has 13 residues. The germline gives CDR1 ENHRY, CDR2 SYGVKD. After removal of 6 bases from V and 1 base from J, the junction contained 2 bases not matched to a gene. The CDR3 here is CAIRRDRNTEAFF. The CDR3 coding sequence is TGTGCCATCAGACGGGACAGGAACACTGAAGCTTTCTTT.

J is TRBJ2-7 and V is TRBV19; D assignment may be TRBD1 or TRBD2 (5 bases each). V lost 5 bases, J lost 1 base, and 12 bases lay in between. Germline V gene sequence: CDR1 LNHDA, CDR2 SQIVND (reference sequence). CDR3 length: 14 amino acids. The CDR3 DNA reads TGTGCCAGTAGTCCTTGGGACGTTTCCTACGAGCAGTACTTC. This codes for CASSPWDVSYEQYF. The variable domain in full, completed from reference TRBV19 and TRBJ2-7, reads DGGITQSPKYLFRKEGQNVTLSCEQNLNHDAMYWYRQDPGQGLRLIYYSQIVNDFQKGDIAEGYSVSREKKESFPLTVTSAQKNPTAFYLCASSPWDVSYEQYFGPGTRLTVT.

This clone has more than one count but fewer than ten. The genes are TRBV18 and TRBJ2-5; D is possibly TRBD2 (5 bases). This CDR3 region has 15 residues. The V end lost 6 bases, the J end lost 0 bases, and 14 bases lay between the germline ends. The germline V gene has CDR1 KGHSH and CDR2 LQKENI. The CDR3 loop reads CASSPGESDQETQYF. In DNA, the CDR3 is TGTGCCAGCTCGCCCGGGGAATCCGACCAAGAGACCCAGTACTTC.

This clone came up a few times. The gene calls are TRBV28 and TRBJ2-5; 12 bases match TRBD2. This CDR3 has 17 amino acids. The junction had 10 bases not matched to a gene; V was cut back by 3 bases and J by 5 bases. Germline CDR1 and CDR2: MDHEN and SYDVKM. This CDR3 is CASSLGPGLAGRETQYF. The CDR3 DNA sequence: TGTGCCAGCAGTTTGGGACCGGGACTAGCGGGTCGGGAGACCCAGTACTTC.

The V gene is TRBV9, the J gene TRBJ2-2, with TRBD1 identical over 7 bases. The CDR3 is 17 amino acids. V dropped 5 bases and J dropped 6; count of bases not matched to a gene: 16. CDR1 and CDR2 (germline): SGDLS, YYNGEE. CDR3 residues: CASSFRQGGGVAGELFF. The CDR3 coding sequence is TGTGCCAGCAGTTTCAGACAGGGTGGGGGAGTAGCCGGGGAGCTGTTTTTT.

The chain links TRBV7-2 to TRBJ2-3; 10 positions match TRBD2. The CDR3 length is 18 residues. With 1 base clipped from V and 4 bases from J, the junction kept 11 bases outside the gene matches. Germline V CDR1 and CDR2: SGHTA, FQGNSA. DNA of the CDR3: TGTGCCAGCAGCTTAGTCGGAGTAGCGGGAGGTGGCGCAGATACGCAGTATTTT. Protein sequence: CASSLVGVAGGGADTQYF.

As DNA, the CDR3 is TGTGCCAGCAGCGTGGGGAGCGGGAGAGGCACAGATACGCAGTATTTT. It codes for CASSVGSGRGTDTQYF. The V call is TRBV9, the J call TRBJ2-3; 8 nucleotides align to TRBD2. Unmatched junction bases numbered 6, after V lost 2 bases and J lost 1 base. The germline V gene has CDR1 SGDLS and CDR2 YYNGEE. This CDR3 comprises 16 residues. Combining the CDR3 with reference TRBV9 and TRBJ2-3 gives the whole variable domain DSGVTQTPKHLITATGQRVTLRCSPRSGDLSVYWYQQSLDQGLQFLIQYYNGEERAKGNILERFSAQQFPDLHSELNLSSLELGDSALYFCASSVGSGRGTDTQYFGPGTRLTVL.

This clone was observed a handful of times. The J gene is TRBJ2-7, the V gene TRBV7-2, with D possibly being TRBD1 (6 bases). This CDR3 has 14 amino acids. Germline V gene lookup returns CDR1 SGHTA and CDR2 FQGNSA. Trimming took 5 bases from V and 2 from J, leaving 13 bases between them. This chain's CDR3 is CASSPNGGPYEQYF. The CDR3 DNA reads as TGTGCCAGCAGCCCAAATGGGGGCCCCTACGAGCAGTACTTC.

For this clone: The sample contains more than one DNA sequence encoding this CDR3. The V call is TRBV5-1, the J call TRBJ2-3; D is uncertain. This CDR3 has 12 amino acids. The germline V gene has CDR1 SGHRS and CDR2 YFSETQ. V was shortened by 3 bases and J by 3 bases, with 5 bases between the two germline ends. CDR3 sequence (DNA): TGCGCCAGCAGCTCCTCAACAGATACGCAGTATTTT. Translated: CASSSSTDTQYF.

This clone appeared once. This sequence joins TRBV19 and TRBJ1-5; no clear D. The V end was cut by 3 bases, the J end by 6 bases, with 15 bases between. The CDR3 spans 15 residues. Germline V CDR1 and CDR2: LNHDA, SQIVND (reference sequence). Written as DNA, the CDR3 is TGTGCCAGTAGTATTTACGGCAGTTTCTTTCAGCCCCAGCATTTT. Translated: CASSIYGSFFQPQHF. Drawing the rest from reference TRBV19 and TRBJ1-5, the complete variable domain is DGGITQSPKYLFRKEGQNVTLSCEQNLNHDAMYWYRQDPGQGLRLIYYSQIVNDFQKGDIAEGYSVSREKKESFPLTVTSAQKNPTAFYLCASSIYGSFFQPQHFGDGTRLSIL.

The V and J genes are TRBV6-6 and TRBJ1-1, with D tentatively TRBD1 (6 bases). Trimming cost V 2 bases and J 3 bases, with 10 bases left between them. This CDR3 is 14 amino acids long. Germline assignment: CDR1 MNHNY and CDR2 SVGAGI (reference sequence). Here the CDR3 DNA reads TGTGCCAGCAGTTACGGCCAGGGGCACACTGAAGCTTTCTTT. Its protein product is CASSYGQGHTEAFF.

The chain employs TRBV29-1 and TRBJ2-3, with 9 bases lining up with TRBD1. From germline, CDR1 is SQVTM and CDR2 ANQGSEA. The CDR3 spans 13 residues. Germline trimming cut 7 bases from V and 4 bases from J; bases unmatched to any gene: 6. DNA for the CDR3: TGCAGCGCCGACGGACAGGGGTCAGATACGCAGTATTTT. Translation: CSADGQGSDTQYF.

The chain joins TRBV4-1 to TRBJ2-1; 7 bases match TRBD2. This CDR3 comprises 17 residues. The trim removed 4 bases at V and 5 bases at J, leaving 14 bases unmatched. Per the germline V gene, CDR1 is MGHRA and CDR2 is YSYEKL. The CDR3 DNA is TGCGCCAGCAGCCCCGCCTGGGGAGGGAGGGCCAACAATGAGCAGTTCTTC. This translates into CASSPAWGGRANNEQFF.

This clone was picked up a small number of times. The chain recombines TRBV10-3 with TRBJ2-7; D gene unclear. The CDR3 is 14 amino acids. V lost 0 bases to trimming and J lost 6 bases, with 12 bases between them. Germline V gene data show CDR1 as ENHRY and CDR2 as SYGVKD. Here the CDR3 reads CAISESRSGGEQYF. DNA of the CDR3: TGTGCCATCAGTGAGTCGAGGTCCGGTGGCGAGCAGTACTTC.

The J gene is TRBJ2-1, the V gene TRBV5-1; D is undetermined. Germline CDR1 is SGHRS and CDR2 is YFSETQ. The CDR3 sequence is 15 residues long. The germline V and J ends were trimmed by 1 base and 3 bases, with 11 bases remaining between them. Here the CDR3 DNA reads TGCGCCAGCAGCTTGCTAGAAAACGTCTACAATGAGCAGTTCTTC. This encodes CASSLLENVYNEQFF.

The V call is TRBV19, the J call TRBJ2-7, with 7 bases lining up with TRBD1. This CDR3 spans 16 amino acids. The germline gives CDR1 LNHDA, CDR2 SQIVND (reference sequence). V lost 6 bases to trimming and J lost 0 bases; unmatched junction nucleotides: 11. CDR3 sequence (DNA): TGTGCCAGTAGCCAGGGCCCAGGGGGAAGCTCCTACGAGCAGTACTTC. Its translation is CASSQGPGGSSYEQYF.

This clone was counted a few times. The chain couples TRBV14 to TRBJ2-7, with a possible D match to TRBD1 (6 bases). Germline V gene data show CDR1 as SGHDN and CDR2 as FVKESK. Trimming removed 4 bases from V and 1 base from J, with 11 bases in between. The CDR3 sequence is 14 residues long. The CDR3 sequence is CASSRGGSSYEQYF. The CDR3 nucleotides read TGTGCCAGCAGCCGAGGGGGAAGTTCCTACGAGCAGTACTTC. Complete variable domain (other parts from reference TRBV14 and TRBJ2-7): EAGVTQFPSHSVIEKGQTVTLRCDPISGHDNLYWYRRVMGKEIKFLLHFVKESKQDESGMPNNRFLAERTGGTYSTLKVQPAELEDSGVYFCASSRGGSSYEQYFGPGTRLTVT.